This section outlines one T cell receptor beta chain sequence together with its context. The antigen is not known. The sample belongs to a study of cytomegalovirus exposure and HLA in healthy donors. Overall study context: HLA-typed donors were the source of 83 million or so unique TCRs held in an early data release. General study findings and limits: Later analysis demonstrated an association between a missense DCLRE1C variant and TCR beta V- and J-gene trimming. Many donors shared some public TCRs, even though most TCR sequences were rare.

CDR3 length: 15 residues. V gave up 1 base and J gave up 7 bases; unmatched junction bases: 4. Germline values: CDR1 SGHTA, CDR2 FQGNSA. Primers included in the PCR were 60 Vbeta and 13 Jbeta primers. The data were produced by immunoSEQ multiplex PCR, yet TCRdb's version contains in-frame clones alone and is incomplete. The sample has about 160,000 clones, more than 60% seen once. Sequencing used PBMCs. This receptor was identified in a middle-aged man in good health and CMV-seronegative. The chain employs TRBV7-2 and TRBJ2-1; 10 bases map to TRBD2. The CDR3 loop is CASSLVGSGGNEQFF. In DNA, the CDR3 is TGTGCCAGCAGCTTAGTAGGTAGCGGGGGGAATGAGCAGTTCTTC.